This T cell receptor beta chain was sequenced during a study of CD8 T cells in ankylosing spondylitis. This CDR3 is 14 amino acids long. The junction had 5 bases not matched to a gene; V was cut back by 4 bases and J by 3 bases. Germline V gene lookup returns CDR1 MNHEY and CDR2 SMNVEV (reference sequence). Each CDR3 protein is one row after TCRdb ran MiXCR on the 5' RACE reads. Here the sample spans a few hundred thousand distinct CDR3 sequences, 15% to 20% being singletons. This clonotype appeared once. This clone may be a read error of a much larger clone one base away. The specimen sequenced was blood, either unsorted or a sorted T cell fraction (not recorded which). This sequence joins TRBV27 and TRBJ2-7, with 8 bases matching TRBD2. The receptor comes from a male donor with ankylosing spondylitis or in good health (not recorded which). In DNA, the CDR3 is TGTGCCAGCAGTTATAGCGGGACTAACTACGAGCAGTACTTC. It encodes CASSYSGTNYEQYF.